Sequencing of this T cell receptor beta chain was carried out in a study of T cell responses to AZD1222 COVID-19 vaccine. Here immunoSEQ multiplex PCR was the method, and the copy in TCRdb shows in-frame clones only, minus some. This sample has about 120,000 clones, with 85% to 95% found just once. V lost 3 bases, J lost 1 base, and 13 bases lay in between. The CDR3 spans 15 residues. Per the germline V gene, CDR1 is SGDLS and CDR2 is YYNGEE. The sequence derives from an adult who received the AZD1222 COVID-19 vaccine. This specimen was peripheral blood, taken 28 days after the second AZD1222 dose. V usage is TRBV9 and J usage is TRBJ2-5; unclear D gene. The CDR3 bases are TGTGCCAGCAGCGGAGGTTCATATCCCCAAGAGACCCAGTACTTC. It is translated as CASSGGSYPQETQYF.